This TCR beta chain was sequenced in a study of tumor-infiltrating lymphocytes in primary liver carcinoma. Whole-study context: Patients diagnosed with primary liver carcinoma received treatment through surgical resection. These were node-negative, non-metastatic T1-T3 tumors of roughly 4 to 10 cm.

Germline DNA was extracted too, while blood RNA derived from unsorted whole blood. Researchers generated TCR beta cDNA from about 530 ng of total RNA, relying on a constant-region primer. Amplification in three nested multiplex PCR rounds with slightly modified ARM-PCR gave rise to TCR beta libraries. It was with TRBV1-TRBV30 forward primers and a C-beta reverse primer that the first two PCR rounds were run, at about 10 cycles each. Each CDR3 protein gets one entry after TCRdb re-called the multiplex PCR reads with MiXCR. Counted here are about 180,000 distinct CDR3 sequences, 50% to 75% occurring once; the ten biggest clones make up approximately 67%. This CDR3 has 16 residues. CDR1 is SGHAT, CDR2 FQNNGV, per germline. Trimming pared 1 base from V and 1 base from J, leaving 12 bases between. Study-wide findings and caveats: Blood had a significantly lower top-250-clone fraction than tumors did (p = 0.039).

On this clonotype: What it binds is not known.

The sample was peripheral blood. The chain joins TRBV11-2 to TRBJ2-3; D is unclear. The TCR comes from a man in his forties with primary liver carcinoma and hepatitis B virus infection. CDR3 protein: CASSLVTEVCTDTQYF. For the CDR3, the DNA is TGTGCCAGCAGCTTAGTGACGGAAGTATGCACAGATACGCAGTATTTT.